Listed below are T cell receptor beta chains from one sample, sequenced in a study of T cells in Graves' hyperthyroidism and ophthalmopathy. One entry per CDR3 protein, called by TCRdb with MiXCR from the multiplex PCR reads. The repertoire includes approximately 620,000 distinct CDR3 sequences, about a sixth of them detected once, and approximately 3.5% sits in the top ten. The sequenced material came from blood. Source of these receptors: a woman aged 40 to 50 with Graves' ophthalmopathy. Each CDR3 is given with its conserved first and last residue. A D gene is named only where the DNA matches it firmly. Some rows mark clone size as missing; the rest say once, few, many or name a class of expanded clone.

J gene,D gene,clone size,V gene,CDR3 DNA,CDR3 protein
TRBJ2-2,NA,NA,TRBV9,TGTGCCAGCAGCGTAGCACCCGGTTTACCAACCGGGGAGCTGTTTTTT,CASSVAPGLPTGELFF
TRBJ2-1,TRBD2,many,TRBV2,TGTGCCAGCAGTGCCCAGCGGGGGGGTTACAATGAGCAGTTCTTC,CASSAQRGGYNEQFF
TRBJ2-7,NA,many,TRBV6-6,TGTGCCAGCAGTTACGGAGATCCGGGGGAGCAGTACTTC,CASSYGDPGEQYF
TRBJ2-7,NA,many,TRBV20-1,TGCAGTGCTAGAGGGGGCCAGGGCACCACCGAGCAGTACTTC,CSARGGQGTTEQYF
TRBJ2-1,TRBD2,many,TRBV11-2,TGTGCCAGCAGCTCCTTCCTAGCGGGGGCCTACAATGAGCAGTTCTTC,CASSSFLAGAYNEQFF
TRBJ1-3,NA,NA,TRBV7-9,TGTGCCAGCACCTCTGAGGGGGGTGGAAACACCATATATTTT,CASTSEGGGNTIYF
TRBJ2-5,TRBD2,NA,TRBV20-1,TGCAGTGCTAGTGGTAGCGGGAGCGTCCAAGAGACCCAGTACTTC,CSASGSGSVQETQYF
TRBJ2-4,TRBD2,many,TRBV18,TGTGCCAGCTCACCAAAGTCGGGAGGGCCAGGCATTCAGTACTTC,CASSPKSGGPGIQYF
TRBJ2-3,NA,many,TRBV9,TGTGCCAGCAGCGTAGGACAGACTAGCACAGATACGCAGTATTTT,CASSVGQTSTDTQYF
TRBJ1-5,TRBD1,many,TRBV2,TGTGCCAGCACCCTGGGACAGGGGCGGCAGCCCCAGCATTTT,CASTLGQGRQPQHF
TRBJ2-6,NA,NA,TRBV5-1,TGCGCCAGCAGCTTGTTGCTTCAACGGGCCAACGTCCTGACTTTC,CASSLLLQRANVLTF
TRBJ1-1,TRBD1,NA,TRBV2,TGTGCCAGCAGTGAAAGGGCAGGGGGCGATTCGAACACTGAAGCTTTCTTT,CASSERAGGDSNTEAFF
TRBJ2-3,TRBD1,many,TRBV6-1,TGTGCCAGCAGTGCCACAGGGGTTAGTGCAGATACGCAGTATTTT,CASSATGVSADTQYF
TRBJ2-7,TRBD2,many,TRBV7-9,TGTGCCAGCAGCCCCCTAGCCGCTAGCGGCACCTACGAGCAGTACTTC,CASSPLAASGTYEQYF
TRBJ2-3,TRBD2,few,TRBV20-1,TGCAGTGCTGCGGGAGGGTCCCCGGATACGCAGTATTTT,CSAAGGSPDTQYF
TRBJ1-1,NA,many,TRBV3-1,TGTGCCAGCAGCCAACCCCCAACTGGGGGGGCAGGTACTGAAGCTTTCTTT,CASSQPPTGGAGTEAFF
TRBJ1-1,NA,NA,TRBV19,TGTGCCAGTAGTATAGGTCGGGAGGCGGACACTGAAGCTTTCTTT,CASSIGREADTEAFF
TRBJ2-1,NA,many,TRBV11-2,TGTGCCAGCAGCTTCCGATTAGTGGCCTCCTACAATGAGCAGTTCTTC,CASSFRLVASYNEQFF
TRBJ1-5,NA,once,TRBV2,TGTGCCAGCAGTGAGCAGGACGGATCCCTAGGGCCCCAGCATTTT,CASSEQDGSLGPQHF
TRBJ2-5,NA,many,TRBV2,TGTGCCAGCAGTACCCTGGGAGAGACCCAGTACTTC,CASSTLGETQYF
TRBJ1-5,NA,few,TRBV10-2,TGCGCCAGCAGGAGTCTCAGGAATCAGCCCCAGCATTTT,CASRSLRNQPQHF
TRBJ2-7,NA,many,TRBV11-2,TGTGCCAGCAGCTTAGGACATGGGTTGGGGGAGCAGTACTTC,CASSLGHGLGEQYF